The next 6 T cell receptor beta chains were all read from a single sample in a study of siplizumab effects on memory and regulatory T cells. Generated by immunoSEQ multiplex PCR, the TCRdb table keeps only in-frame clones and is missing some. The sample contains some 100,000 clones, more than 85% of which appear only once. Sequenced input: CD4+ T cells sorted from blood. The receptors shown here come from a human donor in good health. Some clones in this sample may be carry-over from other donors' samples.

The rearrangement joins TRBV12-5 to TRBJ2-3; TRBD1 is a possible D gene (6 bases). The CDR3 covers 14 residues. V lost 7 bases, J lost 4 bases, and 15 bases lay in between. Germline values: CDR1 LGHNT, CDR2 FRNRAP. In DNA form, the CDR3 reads TGTGCTAGTGCCAGGGGCCAGGGCCCAGATACGCAGTATTTT. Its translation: CASARGQGPDTQYF.

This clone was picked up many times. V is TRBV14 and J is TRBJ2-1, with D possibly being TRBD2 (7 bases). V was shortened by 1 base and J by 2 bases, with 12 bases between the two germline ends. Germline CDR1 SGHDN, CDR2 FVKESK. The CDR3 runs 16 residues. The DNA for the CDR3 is TGTGCCAGCAGCCAAGGGGGGGGCGTTGCCTACAATGAGCAGTTCTTC. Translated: CASSQGGGVAYNEQFF.

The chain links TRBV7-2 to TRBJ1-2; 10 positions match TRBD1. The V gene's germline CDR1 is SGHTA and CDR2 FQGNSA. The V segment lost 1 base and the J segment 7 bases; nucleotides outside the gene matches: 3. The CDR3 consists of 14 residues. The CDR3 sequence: CASSLGQGAGGYTF. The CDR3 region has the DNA TGTGCCAGCAGCTTAGGACAGGGGGCAGGTGGCTACACCTTC.

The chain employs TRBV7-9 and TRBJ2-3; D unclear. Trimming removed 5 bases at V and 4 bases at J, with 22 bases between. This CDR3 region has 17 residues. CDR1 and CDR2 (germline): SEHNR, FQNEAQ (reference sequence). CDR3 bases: TGTGCCAGCAGCCCCGAGAGACGGACCCCTTCGGCAGATACGCAGTATTTT. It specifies CASSPERRTPSADTQYF.

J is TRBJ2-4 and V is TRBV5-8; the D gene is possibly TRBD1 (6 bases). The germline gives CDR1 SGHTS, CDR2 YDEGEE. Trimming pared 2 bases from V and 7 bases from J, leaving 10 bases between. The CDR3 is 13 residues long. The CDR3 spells CASSFMGANIQYF. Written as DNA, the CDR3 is TGTGCCAGCAGCTTTATGGGGGCCAACATTCAGTACTTC.

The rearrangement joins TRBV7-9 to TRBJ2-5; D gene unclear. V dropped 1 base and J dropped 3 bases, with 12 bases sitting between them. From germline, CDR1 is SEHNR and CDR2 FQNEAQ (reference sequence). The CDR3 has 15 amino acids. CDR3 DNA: TGTGCCAGCAGCTTAGGGGGTCGGGCAGAAGAGACCCAGTACTTC. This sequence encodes CASSLGGRAEETQYF.